Sequencing of this T cell receptor (beta chain) was carried out in a study of neurological immune-mediated disorders. A total of 2 million PBMCs stored at -80 degrees C provided the unsorted libraries. From 15-18 subjects, over 160 million TCR-beta sequences were obtained in each sequencing run. TCRdb passed the 5' RACE reads through MiXCR, listing each CDR3 protein once. Of 74,000 or so distinct CDR3 sequences in the sample, around a tenth were seen once. This clonotype appeared many times. The specimen sequenced was PBMCs. This clonotype was obtained from a man aged 45-60 years in good health.

The CDR3 coding sequence is TGCAGTGCTACCTTAGGGGCCAACGTCCTGACTTTC. Its translation is CSATLGANVLTF. The rearrangement links TRBV20-1 to TRBJ2-6; D call uncertain. Trimming took off 4 bases at V and 4 bases at J, with 5 bases between the two ends. The CDR3 spans 12 residues. Germline values: CDR1 DFQATT, CDR2 SNEGSKA (reference sequence).